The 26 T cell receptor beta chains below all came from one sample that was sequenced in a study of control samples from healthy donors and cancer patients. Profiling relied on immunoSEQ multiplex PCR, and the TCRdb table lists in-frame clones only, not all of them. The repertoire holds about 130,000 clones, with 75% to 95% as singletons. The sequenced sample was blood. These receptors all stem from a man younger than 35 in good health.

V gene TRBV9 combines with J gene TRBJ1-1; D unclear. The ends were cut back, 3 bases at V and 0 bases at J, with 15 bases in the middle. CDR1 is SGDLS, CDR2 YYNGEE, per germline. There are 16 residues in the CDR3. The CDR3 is CASSASPAVMNTEAFF. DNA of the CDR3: TGTGCCAGCAGCGCAAGCCCCGCCGTCATGAACACTGAAGCTTTCTTT.

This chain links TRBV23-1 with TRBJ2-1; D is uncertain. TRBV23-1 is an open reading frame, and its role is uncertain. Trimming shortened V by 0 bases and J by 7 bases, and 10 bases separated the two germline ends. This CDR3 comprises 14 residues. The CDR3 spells CASSQSRQGNEQFF. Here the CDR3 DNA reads TGCGCCAGCAGTCAATCGAGACAAGGAAATGAGCAGTTCTTC.

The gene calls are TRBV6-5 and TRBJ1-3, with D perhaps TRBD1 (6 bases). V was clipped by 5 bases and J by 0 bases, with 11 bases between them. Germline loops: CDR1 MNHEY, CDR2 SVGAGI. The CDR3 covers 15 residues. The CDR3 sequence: CASSTGLSSGNTIYF. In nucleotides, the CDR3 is TGTGCCAGCAGTACAGGGCTTAGCTCTGGAAACACCATATATTTT.

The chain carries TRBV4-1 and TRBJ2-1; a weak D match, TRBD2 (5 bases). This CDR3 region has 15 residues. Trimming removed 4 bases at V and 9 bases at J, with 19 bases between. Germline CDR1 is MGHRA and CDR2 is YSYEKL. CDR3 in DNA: TGCGCCAGCAGCCCCTCTAGCCTCCAAACGACTGAGCAGTTCTTC. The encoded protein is CASSPSSLQTTEQFF.

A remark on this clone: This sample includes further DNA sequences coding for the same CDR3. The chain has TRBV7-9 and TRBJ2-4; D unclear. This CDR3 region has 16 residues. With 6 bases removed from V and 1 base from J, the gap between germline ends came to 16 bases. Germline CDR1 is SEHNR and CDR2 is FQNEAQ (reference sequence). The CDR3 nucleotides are TGTGCCAGCAGTCCCAGGACGGGTCTCGCCAAAAACATTCAGTACTTC. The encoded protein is CASSPRTGLAKNIQYF. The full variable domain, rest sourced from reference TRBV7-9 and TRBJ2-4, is DTGVSQNPRHKITKRGQNVTFRCDPISEHNRLYWYRQTLGQGPEFLTYFQNEAQLEKSRLLSDRFSAERPKGSFSTLEIQRTEQGDSAMYLCASSPRTGLAKNIQYFGAGTRLSVL.

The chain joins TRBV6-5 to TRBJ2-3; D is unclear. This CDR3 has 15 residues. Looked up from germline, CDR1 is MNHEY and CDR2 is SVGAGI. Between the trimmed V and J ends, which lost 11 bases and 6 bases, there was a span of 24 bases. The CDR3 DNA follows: TGTGCCGTAAAAGGATCCCCCATTATGCCGGATACGCAGTATTTT. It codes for CAVKGSPIMPDTQYF.

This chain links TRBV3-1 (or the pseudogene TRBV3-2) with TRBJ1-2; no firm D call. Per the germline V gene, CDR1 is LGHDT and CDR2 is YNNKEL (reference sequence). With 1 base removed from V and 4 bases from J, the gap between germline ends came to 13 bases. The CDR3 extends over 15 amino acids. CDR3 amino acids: CASSQVRAPFYGYTF. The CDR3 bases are TGTGCCAGCAGCCAAGTTAGGGCTCCTTTCTATGGCTACACCTTC.

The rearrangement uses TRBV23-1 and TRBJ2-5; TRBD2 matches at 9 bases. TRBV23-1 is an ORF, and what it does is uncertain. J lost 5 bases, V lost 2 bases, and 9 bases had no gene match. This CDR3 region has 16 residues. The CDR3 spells CASSQAGTSYRETQYF. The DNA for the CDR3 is TGCGCCAGCAGTCAAGCTGGGACTAGCTATCGGGAGACCCAGTACTTC.

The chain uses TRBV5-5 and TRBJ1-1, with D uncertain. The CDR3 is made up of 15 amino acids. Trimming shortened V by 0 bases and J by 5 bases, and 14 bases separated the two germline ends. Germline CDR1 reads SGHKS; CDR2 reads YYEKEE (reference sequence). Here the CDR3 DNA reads TGTGCCAGCAGCTTGGACCGGGCGGGGAGGACTGAAGCTTTCTTT. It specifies CASSLDRAGRTEAFF.

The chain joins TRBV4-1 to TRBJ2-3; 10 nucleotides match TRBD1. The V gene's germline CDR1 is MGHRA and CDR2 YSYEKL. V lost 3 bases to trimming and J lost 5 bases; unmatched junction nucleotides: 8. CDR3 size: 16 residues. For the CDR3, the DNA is TGCGCCAGCAGCCACATAAAGGGACAGGGGAGAGATACGCAGTATTTT. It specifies CASSHIKGQGRDTQYF.

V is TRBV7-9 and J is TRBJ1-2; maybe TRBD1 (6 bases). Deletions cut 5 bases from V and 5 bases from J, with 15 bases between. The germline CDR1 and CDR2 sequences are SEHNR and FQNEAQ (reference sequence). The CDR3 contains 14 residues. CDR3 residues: CASSPRTDVYGYTF. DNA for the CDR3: TGTGCCAGCAGCCCACGGACAGACGTTTATGGCTACACCTTC.

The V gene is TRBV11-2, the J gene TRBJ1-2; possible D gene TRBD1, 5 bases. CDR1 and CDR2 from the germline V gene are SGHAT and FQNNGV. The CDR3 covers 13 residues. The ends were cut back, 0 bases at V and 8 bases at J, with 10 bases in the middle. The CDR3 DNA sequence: TGTGCCAGCAGCTTAGACCCAGGGTCCGGCTACACCTTC. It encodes CASSLDPGSGYTF.

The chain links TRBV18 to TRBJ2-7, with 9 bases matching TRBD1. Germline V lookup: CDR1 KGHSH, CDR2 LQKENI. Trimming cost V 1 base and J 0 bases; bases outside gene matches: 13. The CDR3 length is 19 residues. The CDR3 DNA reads TGTGCCAGCTCACCACGAACCGGGACAGGGTGGGACCCCTCCTACGAGCAGTACTTC. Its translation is CASSPRTGTGWDPSYEQYF. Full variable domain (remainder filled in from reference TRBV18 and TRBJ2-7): NAGVMQNPRHLVRRRGQEARLRCSPMKGHSHVYWYRQLPEEGLKFMVYLQKENIIDESGMPKERFSAEFPKEGPSILRIQQVVRGDSAAYFCASSPRTGTGWDPSYEQYFGPGTRLTVT.

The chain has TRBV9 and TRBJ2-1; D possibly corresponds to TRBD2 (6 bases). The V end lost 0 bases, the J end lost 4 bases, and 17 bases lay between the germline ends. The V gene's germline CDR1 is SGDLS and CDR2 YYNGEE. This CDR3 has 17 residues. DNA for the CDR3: TGTGCCAGCAGCGTAGAGTTTGTGGGGAGGCGGTACAATGAGCAGTTCTTC. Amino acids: CASSVEFVGRRYNEQFF. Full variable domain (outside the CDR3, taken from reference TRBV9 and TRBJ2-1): DSGVTQTPKHLITATGQRVTLRCSPRSGDLSVYWYQQSLDQGLQFLIQYYNGEERAKGNILERFSAQQFPDLHSELNLSSLELGDSALYFCASSVEFVGRRYNEQFFGPGTRLTVL.

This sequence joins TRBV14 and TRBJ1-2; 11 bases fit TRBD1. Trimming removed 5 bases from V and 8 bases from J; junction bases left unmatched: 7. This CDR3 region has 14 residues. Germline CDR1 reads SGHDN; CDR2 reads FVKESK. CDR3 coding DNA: TGTGCCAGCAGCGGCCGGGACAGGGGGAGAGGCTACACCTTC. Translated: CASSGRDRGRGYTF.

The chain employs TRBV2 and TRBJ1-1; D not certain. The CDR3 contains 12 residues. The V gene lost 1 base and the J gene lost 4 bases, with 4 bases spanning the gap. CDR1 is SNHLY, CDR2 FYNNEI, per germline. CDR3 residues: CASSEVGTEAFF. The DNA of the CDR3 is TGTGCCAGCAGTGAAGTCGGCACTGAAGCTTTCTTT. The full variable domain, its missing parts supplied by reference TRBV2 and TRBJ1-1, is EPEVTQTPSHQVTQMGQEVILRCVPISNHLYFYWYRQILGQKVEFLVSFYNNEISEKSEIFDDQFSVERPDGSNFTLKIRSTKLEDSAMYFCASSEVGTEAFFGQGTRLTVV.

CDR3 DNA sequence: TGCGCCAGCAGCTTGGTGCAGGGGGCGCCAATCACTGAAGCTTTCTTT. The encoded protein is CASSLVQGAPITEAFF. This chain connects TRBV5-1 to TRBJ1-1, with TRBD1 matching 8 bases. Germline CDR1 SGHRS, CDR2 YFSETQ. The CDR3 contains 16 residues. With 0 bases clipped from V and 4 bases from J, the junction kept 8 bases outside the gene matches.

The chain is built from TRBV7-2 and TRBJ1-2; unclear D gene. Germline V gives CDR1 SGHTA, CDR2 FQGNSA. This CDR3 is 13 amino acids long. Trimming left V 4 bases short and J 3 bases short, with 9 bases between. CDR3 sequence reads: CASSSYNDYGYTF. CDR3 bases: TGTGCCAGCAGCTCTTATAACGACTATGGCTACACCTTC.

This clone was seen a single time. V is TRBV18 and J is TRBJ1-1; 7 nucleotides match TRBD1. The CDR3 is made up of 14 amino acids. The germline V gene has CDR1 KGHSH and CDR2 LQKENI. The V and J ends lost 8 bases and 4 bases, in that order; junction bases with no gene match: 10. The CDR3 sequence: CASAGGPRGTEAFF. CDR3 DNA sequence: TGTGCCAGCGCAGGGGGACCCAGGGGCACTGAAGCTTTCTTT.

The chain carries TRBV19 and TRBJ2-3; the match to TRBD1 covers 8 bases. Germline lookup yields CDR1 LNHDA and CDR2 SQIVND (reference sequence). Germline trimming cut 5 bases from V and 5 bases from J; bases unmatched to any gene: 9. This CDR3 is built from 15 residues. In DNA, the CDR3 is TGTGCCAGTAGTCCGAGGGACAGGCGTGGAGATACGCAGTATTTT. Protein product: CASSPRDRRGDTQYF.

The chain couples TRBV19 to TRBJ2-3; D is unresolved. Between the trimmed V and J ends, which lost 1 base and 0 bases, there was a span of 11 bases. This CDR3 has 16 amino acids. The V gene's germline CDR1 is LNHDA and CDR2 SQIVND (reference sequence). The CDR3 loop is CASSIGSGASTDTQYF. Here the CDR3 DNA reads TGTGCCAGTAGTATAGGTTCTGGAGCGAGCACAGATACGCAGTATTTT.

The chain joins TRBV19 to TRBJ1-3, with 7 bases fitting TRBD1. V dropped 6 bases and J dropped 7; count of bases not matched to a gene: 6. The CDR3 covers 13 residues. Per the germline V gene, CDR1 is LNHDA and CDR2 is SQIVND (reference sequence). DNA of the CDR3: TGTGCCAGTAGGACAGGGTACGGTAACACCATATATTTT. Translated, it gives CASRTGYGNTIYF. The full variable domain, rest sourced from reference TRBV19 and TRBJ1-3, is DGGITQSPKYLFRKEGQNVTLSCEQNLNHDAMYWYRQDPGQGLRLIYYSQIVNDFQKGDIAEGYSVSREKKESFPLTVTSAQKNPTAFYLCASRTGYGNTIYFGEGSWLTVV.

CDR3 in DNA: TGTGCCAGCAGGAGAAGCAATCAGCCCCAGCATTTT. Its translation is CASRRSNQPQHF. The chain recombines TRBV2 with TRBJ1-5; D uncertain. The length of the CDR3 is 12 residues. The V and J ends lost 6 bases and 1 base respectively, with 4 bases between them. Germline V gene sequence: CDR1 SNHLY, CDR2 FYNNEI. Together with reference TRBV2 and TRBJ1-5, the CDR3 gives the full variable domain: EPEVTQTPSHQVTQMGQEVILRCVPISNHLYFYWYRQILGQKVEFLVSFYNNEISEKSEIFDDQFSVERPDGSNFTLKIRSTKLEDSAMYFCASRRSNQPQHFGDGTRLSIL.

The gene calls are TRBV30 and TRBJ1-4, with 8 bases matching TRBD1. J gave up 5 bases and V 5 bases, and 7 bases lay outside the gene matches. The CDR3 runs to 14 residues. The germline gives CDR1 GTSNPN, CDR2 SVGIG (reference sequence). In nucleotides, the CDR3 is TGTGCCTGGCAAACGGGGACAGGCAATGAAAAACTGTTTTTT. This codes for CAWQTGTGNEKLFF.

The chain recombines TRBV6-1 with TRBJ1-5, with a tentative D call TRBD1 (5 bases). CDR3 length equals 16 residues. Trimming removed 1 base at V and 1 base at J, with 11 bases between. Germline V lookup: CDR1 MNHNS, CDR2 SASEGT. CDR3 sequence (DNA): TGTGCCAGCAGTGAAGTCGCAGGGATCAGCAATCAGCCCCAGCATTTT. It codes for CASSEVAGISNQPQHF.

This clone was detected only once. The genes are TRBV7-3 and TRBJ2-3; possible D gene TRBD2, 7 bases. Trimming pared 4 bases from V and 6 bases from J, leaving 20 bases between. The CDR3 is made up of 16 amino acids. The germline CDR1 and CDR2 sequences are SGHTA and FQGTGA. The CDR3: CASSSSFAGAQDTQYF. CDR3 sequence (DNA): TGTGCCAGCAGCTCCAGCTTTGCGGGGGCCCAGGATACGCAGTATTTT.